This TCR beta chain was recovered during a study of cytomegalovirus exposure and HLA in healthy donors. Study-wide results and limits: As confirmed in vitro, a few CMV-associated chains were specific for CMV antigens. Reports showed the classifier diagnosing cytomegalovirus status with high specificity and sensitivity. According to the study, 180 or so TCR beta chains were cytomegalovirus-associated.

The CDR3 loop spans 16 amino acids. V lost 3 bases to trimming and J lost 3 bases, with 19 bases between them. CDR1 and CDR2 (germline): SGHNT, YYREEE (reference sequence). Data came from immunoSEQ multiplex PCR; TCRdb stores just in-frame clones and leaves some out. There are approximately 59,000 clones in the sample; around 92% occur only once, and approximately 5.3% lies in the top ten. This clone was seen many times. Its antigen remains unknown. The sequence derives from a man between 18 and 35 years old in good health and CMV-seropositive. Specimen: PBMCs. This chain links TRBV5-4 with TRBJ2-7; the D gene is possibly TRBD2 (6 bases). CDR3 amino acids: CASSSTKASANYEQYF. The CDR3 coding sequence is TGTGCCAGCAGCTCGACAAAGGCTAGCGCAAACTACGAGCAGTACTTC.